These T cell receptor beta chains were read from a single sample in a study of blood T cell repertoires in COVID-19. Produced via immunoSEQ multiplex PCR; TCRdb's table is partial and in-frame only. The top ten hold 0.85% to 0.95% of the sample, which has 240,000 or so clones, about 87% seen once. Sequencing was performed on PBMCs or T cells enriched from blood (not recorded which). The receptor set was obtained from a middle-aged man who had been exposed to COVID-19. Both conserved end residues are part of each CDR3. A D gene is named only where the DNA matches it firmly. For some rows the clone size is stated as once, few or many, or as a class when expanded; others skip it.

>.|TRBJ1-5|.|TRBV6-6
CASSYSGGFQPQHF
TGTGCCAGCAGTTACTCAGGAGGGTTTCAGCCCCAGCATTTT
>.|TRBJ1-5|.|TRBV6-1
CASSEYGGRNQPQHF
TGTGCCAGCAGTGAATACGGGGGACGCAATCAGCCCCAGCATTTT
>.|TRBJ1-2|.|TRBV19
CASSQQTGRTGYTF
TGTGCCAGTAGTCAGCAAACAGGGCGGACTGGCTACACCTTC
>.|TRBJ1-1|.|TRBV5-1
CASSLDRGEAFF
TGCGCCAGCAGCTTGGATCGGGGTGAAGCTTTCTTT
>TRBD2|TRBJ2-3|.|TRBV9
CASSPRTSQADTQYF
TGTGCCAGCAGTCCCCGGACTAGCCAGGCAGATACGCAGTATTTT
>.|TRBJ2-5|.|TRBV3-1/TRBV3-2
CASSPGGGQTWETQYF
TGTGCCAGCAGCCCTGGGGGGGGCCAAACCTGGGAGACCCAGTACTTC
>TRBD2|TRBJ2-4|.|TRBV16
CASSQLWGAGAIQYF
TGTGCCAGCAGCCAACTCTGGGGAGCGGGAGCCATTCAGTACTTC
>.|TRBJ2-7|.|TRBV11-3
CASSLGAGQTYEQYF
TGTGCCAGCAGCTTAGGCGCAGGGCAGACCTACGAGCAGTACTTC
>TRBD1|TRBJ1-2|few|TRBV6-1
CASSEIDRVGGYTF
TGTGCCAGCAGTGAAATCGACAGGGTCGGAGGCTACACCTTC
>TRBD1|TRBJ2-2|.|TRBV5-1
CASSLGQSNTGELFF
TGCGCCAGCAGCCTGGGACAGTCGAACACCGGGGAGCTGTTTTTT
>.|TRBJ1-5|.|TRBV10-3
CAISGGVGQPQHF
TGTGCCATCAGTGGGGGGGTGGGCCAGCCCCAGCATTTT
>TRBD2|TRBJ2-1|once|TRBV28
CASSPTGLAGGEQFF
TGTGCCAGCAGTCCAACTGGACTAGCGGGAGGTGAGCAGTTCTTC
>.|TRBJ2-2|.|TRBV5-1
CASSLDVRYTGELFF
TGCGCCAGCAGCTTGGACGTGCGATACACCGGGGAGCTGTTTTTT
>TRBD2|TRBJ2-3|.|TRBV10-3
CAISDGLAGYTDTQYF
TGTGCCATCAGTGACGGGCTAGCGGGGTACACAGATACGCAGTATTTT
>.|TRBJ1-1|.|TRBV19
CASSAILGGIGMNTEAFF
TGTGCCAGTAGTGCAATTTTGGGGGGGATCGGTATGAACACTGAAGCTTTCTTT
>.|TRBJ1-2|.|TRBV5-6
CASSYRDYGYTF
TGTGCCAGCAGTTACAGGGACTATGGCTACACCTTC
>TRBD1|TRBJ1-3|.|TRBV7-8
CASSLVKDRSGNTIYF
TGTGCCAGCAGCTTGGTGAAGGACAGGAGTGGAAACACCATATATTTT
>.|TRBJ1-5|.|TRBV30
CAWKRSSAGGPQHF
TGTGCCTGGAAGAGAAGTTCCGCCGGGGGGCCCCAGCATTTT
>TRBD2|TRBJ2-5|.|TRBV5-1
CASSPGGDPPGTQYF
TGCGCCAGCAGCCCTGGGGGGGACCCTCCGGGGACCCAGTACTTC
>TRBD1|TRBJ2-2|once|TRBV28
CASFRQGYSGELFF
TGTGCCAGCTTTAGACAGGGGTATTCCGGGGAGCTGTTTTTT
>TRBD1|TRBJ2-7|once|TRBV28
CASSLAGTGGLHEQYF
TGTGCCAGCAGTTTGGCCGGGACAGGGGGCTTACACGAGCAGTACTTC
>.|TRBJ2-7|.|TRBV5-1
CASSLGREVDEQYF
TGCGCCAGCAGCTTGGGCAGGGAGGTGGACGAGCAGTACTTC
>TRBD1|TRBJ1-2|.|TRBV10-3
CAISVWAGGANGYTF
TGTGCCATCAGTGTCTGGGCAGGGGGCGCAAATGGCTACACCTTC
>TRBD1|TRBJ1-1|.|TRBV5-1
CASSSGTAESTEAFF
TGCGCCAGCAGCTCCGGGACAGCGGAGTCCACTGAAGCTTTCTTT
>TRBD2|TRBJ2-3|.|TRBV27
CASTGLAGLSTDTQYF
TGTGCCAGCACCGGACTAGCGGGCCTTAGCACAGATACGCAGTATTTT
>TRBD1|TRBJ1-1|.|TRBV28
CASYIGTAAGEAFF
TGTGCCAGCTACATCGGGACAGCCGCCGGGGAAGCTTTCTTT
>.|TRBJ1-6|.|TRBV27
CASRRRGAIDFAYNSPLHF
TGTGCCAGCAGGAGGCGGGGGGCGATCGACTTCGCTTATAATTCACCCCTCCACTTT
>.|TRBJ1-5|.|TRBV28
CASSFRGRDQPQHF
TGTGCCAGCAGTTTCCGGGGGAGGGATCAGCCCCAGCATTTT
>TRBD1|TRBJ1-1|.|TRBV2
CASSARRSGQGSEAFF
TGTGCCAGCAGCGCCAGACGGTCGGGACAGGGGTCTGAAGCTTTCTTT
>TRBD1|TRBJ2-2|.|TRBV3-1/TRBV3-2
CASLRTGNTGELFF
TGTGCCAGCCTAAGGACAGGGAACACCGGGGAGCTGTTTTTT
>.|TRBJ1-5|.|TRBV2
CASSVESGNQPQHF
TGTGCCAGCAGTGTGGAATCGGGAAATCAGCCCCAGCATTTT
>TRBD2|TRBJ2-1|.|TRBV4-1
CASSPFPGLAGGPSYNEQFF
TGCGCCAGCAGCCCCTTCCCGGGACTAGCGGGGGGCCCTTCCTACAATGAGCAGTTCTTC
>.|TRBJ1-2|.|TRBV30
CAWGQGYTF
TGTGCCTGGGGCCAGGGCTACACCTTC
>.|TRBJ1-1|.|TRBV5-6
CASSLVRRGEAFF
TGTGCCAGCAGCTTGGTAAGACGGGGTGAAGCTTTCTTT
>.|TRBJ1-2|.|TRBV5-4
CASSSGTSFYGYTF
TGTGCCAGCAGCTCAGGAACTTCGTTCTATGGCTACACCTTC
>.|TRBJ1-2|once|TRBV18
CASSQGQDYGYTF
TGTGCCAGCTCACAGGGGCAGGACTATGGCTACACCTTC
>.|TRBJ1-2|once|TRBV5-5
CASNYDLNLYGYTF
TGTGCCAGCAACTACGATCTTAACCTCTATGGCTACACCTTC
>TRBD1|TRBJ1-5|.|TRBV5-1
CASSPGQANQPQHF
TGCGCCAGCAGCCCGGGACAGGCCAATCAGCCCCAGCATTTT
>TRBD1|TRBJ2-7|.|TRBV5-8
CASSFRDRGTYEQYF
TGTGCCAGCAGCTTCCGGGACAGGGGCACCTACGAGCAGTACTTC
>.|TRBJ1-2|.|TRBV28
CASIFATGSGYTF
TGTGCCAGCATTTTCGCCACAGGGTCTGGCTACACCTTC
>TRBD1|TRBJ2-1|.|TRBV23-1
CASSQSMGRDRGYNEQFF
TGCGCCAGCAGTCAATCGATGGGCCGGGACAGGGGTTACAATGAGCAGTTCTTC
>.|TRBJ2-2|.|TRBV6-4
CASSDSRSASGTGELFF
TGTGCCAGCAGTGACTCTCGGAGTGCCTCGGGCACCGGGGAGCTGTTTTTT
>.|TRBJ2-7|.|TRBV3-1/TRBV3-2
CASSPSAGSDAEQYF
TGTGCCAGCAGCCCGTCCGCCGGTAGCGATGCAGAGCAGTACTTC
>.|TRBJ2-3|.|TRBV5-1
CASTLQGSDTQYF
TGCGCCAGCACGCTACAGGGTTCAGATACGCAGTATTTT
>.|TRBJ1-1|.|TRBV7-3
CASSFAAETEAFF
TGTGCCAGCAGCTTTGCGGCGGAGACTGAAGCTTTCTTT
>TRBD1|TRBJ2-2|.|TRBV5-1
CASSLEGQGDRLFF
TGCGCCAGCAGCTTGGAGGGACAGGGGGATAGGCTGTTTTTT
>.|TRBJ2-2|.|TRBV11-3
CASSSLWNTGELFF
TGTGCCAGCAGCTCCCTCTGGAACACCGGGGAGCTGTTTTTT
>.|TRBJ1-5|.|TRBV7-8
CASSGGGGDSPQHF
TGTGCCAGCAGCGGAGGCGGGGGGGATAGTCCCCAGCATTTT
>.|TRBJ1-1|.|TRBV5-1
CASSLATGEREAFF
TGCGCCAGCAGCTTGGCCACGGGGGAAAGGGAAGCTTTCTTT
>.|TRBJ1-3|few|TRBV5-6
CASSFDRRRNTIYF
TGTGCCAGCAGCTTTGACAGGCGGCGAAACACCATATATTTT
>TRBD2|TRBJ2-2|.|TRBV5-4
CASSWTSGSGASTGELFF
TGTGCCAGCAGCTGGACTAGCGGGAGCGGAGCCTCGACCGGGGAGCTGTTTTTT
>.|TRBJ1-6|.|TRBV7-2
CASSLGSTPPLHF
TGTGCCAGCAGCTTAGGGTCTACTCCACCCCTCCACTTT
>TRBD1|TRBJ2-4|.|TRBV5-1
CASSLQGDAKNIQYF
TGCGCCAGCAGCTTACAGGGGGATGCCAAAAACATTCAGTACTTC
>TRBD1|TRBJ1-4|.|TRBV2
CASRQGPQGNEKLFF
TGTGCCAGCAGACAGGGGCCTCAGGGTAATGAAAAACTGTTTTTT
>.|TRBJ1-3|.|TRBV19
CASSSDRPSSGNTIYF
TGTGCCAGTAGTAGCGACAGGCCGAGCTCTGGAAACACCATATATTTT
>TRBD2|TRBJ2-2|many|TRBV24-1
CATSDLSGGTGELFF
TGTGCCACCAGTGATTTGTCGGGGGGGACCGGGGAGCTGTTTTTT
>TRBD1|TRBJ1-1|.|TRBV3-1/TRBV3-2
CASSQDFGQGSTEAFF
TGTGCCAGCAGCCAAGATTTTGGACAGGGGTCCACTGAAGCTTTCTTT
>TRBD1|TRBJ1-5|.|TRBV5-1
CASRPGTGLSNQPQHF
TGCGCCAGCAGACCCGGGACAGGGCTTAGCAATCAGCCCCAGCATTTT